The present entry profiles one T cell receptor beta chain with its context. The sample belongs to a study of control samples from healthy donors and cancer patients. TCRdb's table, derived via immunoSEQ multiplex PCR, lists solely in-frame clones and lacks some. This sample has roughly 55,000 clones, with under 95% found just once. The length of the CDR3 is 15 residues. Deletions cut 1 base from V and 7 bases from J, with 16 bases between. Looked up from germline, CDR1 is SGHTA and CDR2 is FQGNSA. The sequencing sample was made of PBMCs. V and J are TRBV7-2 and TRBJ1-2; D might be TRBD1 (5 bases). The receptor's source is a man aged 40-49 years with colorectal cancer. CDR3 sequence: CASSLGLGAGLGYTF. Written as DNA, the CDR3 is TGTGCCAGCAGCTTAGGTTTAGGGGCCGGACTTGGCTACACCTTC.